This TCR beta chain was recorded in a study of blood T cell repertoires in COVID-19. Overall study context: COVID-19 samples collected from the United States, Italy and Spain covered acute and convalescent phases. The cDNA or gDNA used as material had been derived from T cells, B-cell-depleted T cells, or PBMCs.

Germline loops: CDR1 SNHLY, CDR2 FYNNEI. There are 15 residues in the CDR3. V shed 0 bases and J 3 bases; nucleotides not matched to a gene: 3. The assay was immunoSEQ multiplex PCR, and TCRdb's table has in-frame clones only and misses some. In the table there are 400,000 or so clones, roughly 88% of which are singletons. This sequence joins TRBV2 and TRBJ2-7, with 9 bases lining up with TRBD2. The receptor was derived from a woman aged 40 to 50 with acute COVID-19. The source material was PBMCs or T cells enriched from blood (not recorded which). CDR3 coding DNA: TGTGCCAGCAGTGAAGCAATAGCGGGGGTCTACGAGCAGTACTTC. Amino acid sequence: CASSEAIAGVYEQYF.